The source of this TCR beta chain is a study of blood T cell repertoires in COVID-19. Study as a whole: Samples representing acute and convalescent COVID-19 were sourced from the United States, Italy and Spain. PBMCs, B-cell-depleted T cells, or T cells provided the cDNA or gDNA that made up the material.

Original analysis: Reference gene primers were amplified, and this amplification served to estimate nucleated cell counts. Libraries were prepared by immunoSEQ multiplex PCR; TCRdb keeps only in-frame clonotypes and omits some of them. Clone size and V and J calls were adopted from that table, with D and trimming inferred from the DNA. The sample yields under 350,000 clones, more than 80% seen once. The CDR3 covers 13 residues. V dropped 7 bases and J dropped 9; count of bases not matched to a gene: 4. Germline V gene data show CDR1 as MNHEY and CDR2 as SVGAGI. Seattle researchers signed up patients amid active infection and tracked them longitudinally.

This sequence joins TRBV6-5 and TRBJ2-1, with 12 bases lining up with TRBD2. Sequenced sample: peripheral blood. This TCR came from a woman in her twenties or thirties with COVID-19, enrolled during active disease. The CDR3 reads CASKGTSGSEQFF. The CDR3 bases are TGTGCCAGCAAAGGGACTAGCGGGTCTGAGCAGTTCTTC.